This T cell receptor beta chain stems from a study of CD8 T cells in ankylosing spondylitis. Whole-study results and caveats: Reactive arthritis synovial fluid and blood were previously reported to contain some motif variants. For ankylosing spondylitis blood, a TCR beta motif of eight or nine highly homologous variants appeared characteristic. Disease-linked clones were found to be CD8+ and relatively rare in peripheral blood.

V trimming: 2 bases; J trimming: 7 bases; junction bases outside the gene matches: 11. The CDR3 is 17 amino acids. Germline CDR1 ENHRY, CDR2 SYGVKD. For TCR beta, libraries came from quantitative 5'-RACE with molecular barcodes. TCRdb reprocessed the 5' RACE reads via MiXCR and lists one record per CDR3 protein. The data hold around 330,000 distinct CDR3 sequences, with under 14% observed a single time. This clonotype was found many times. Its antigen is not known. The specimen was blood, either unsorted or a sorted T cell fraction (not recorded which). This clonotype originated in a female donor with ankylosing spondylitis or in good health (not recorded which). This chain links TRBV10-3 with TRBJ2-3; 11 bases are shared with TRBD2. The CDR3 sequence: CAISEGRTSGSGNTQYF. The CDR3 nucleotides are TGTGCCATCAGTGAGGGAAGAACTAGCGGGAGTGGGAATACGCAGTATTTT.